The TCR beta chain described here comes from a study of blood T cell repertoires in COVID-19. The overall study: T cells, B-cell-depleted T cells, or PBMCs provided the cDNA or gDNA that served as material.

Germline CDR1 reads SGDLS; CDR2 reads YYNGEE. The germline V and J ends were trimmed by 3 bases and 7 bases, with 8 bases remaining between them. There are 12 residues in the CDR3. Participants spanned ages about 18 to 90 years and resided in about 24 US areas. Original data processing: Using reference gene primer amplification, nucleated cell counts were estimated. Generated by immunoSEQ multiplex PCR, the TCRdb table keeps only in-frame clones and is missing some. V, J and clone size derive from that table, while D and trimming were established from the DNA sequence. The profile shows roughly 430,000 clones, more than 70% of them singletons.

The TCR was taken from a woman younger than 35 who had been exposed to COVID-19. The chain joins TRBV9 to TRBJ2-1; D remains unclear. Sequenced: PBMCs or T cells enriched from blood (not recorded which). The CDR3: CASSGLVNEQFF. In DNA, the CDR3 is TGTGCCAGCAGCGGCCTAGTGAATGAGCAGTTCTTC. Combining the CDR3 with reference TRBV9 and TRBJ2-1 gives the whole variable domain DSGVTQTPKHLITATGQRVTLRCSPRSGDLSVYWYQQSLDQGLQFLIQYYNGEERAKGNILERFSAQQFPDLHSELNLSSLELGDSALYFCASSGLVNEQFFGPGTRLTVL.